Below, 32 T cell receptor beta chains from the same sample are listed, as sequenced in a study of CD8 T cells in ankylosing spondylitis (dated by TCRdb to 2016 to 2017). Library generation was performed with 5' RACE. The listed sequencing device is Illumina HiSeq 2500. The public sequencing data were trimmed at Q25 with fastp and processed into clonotypes with MiXCR by TCRdb, which kept only in-frame beta chains. Entries that share a CDR3 protein sequence are merged under the most common genes and DNA. This sample holds roughly 240,000 distinct CDR3 sequences; roughly 32% were observed only once. Around 4.5% of the sample is in the top ten clones. The sample consisted of blood, either unsorted or a sorted T cell fraction (not recorded which). These receptors all come from a male donor with ankylosing spondylitis or in good health (not recorded which).

The chain combines TRBV10-3 with TRBJ2-3; TRBD2 is a possible D gene (7 bases). V was cut by 3 bases and J by 4 bases, with 14 bases left in between. This CDR3 has 15 residues. From germline, CDR1 is ENHRY and CDR2 SYGVKD. CDR3 amino acids: CAISDEGGQADTQYF. In nucleotides, the CDR3 is TGTGCCATCAGTGACGAGGGGGGGCAGGCAGATACGCAGTATTTT.

This clonotype was picked up a small number of times. The genes are TRBV24-1 and TRBJ2-3; a possible D gene is TRBD1 (7 bases). The ends were cut back, 4 bases at V and 5 bases at J, with 18 bases in the middle. Germline CDR1 reads KGHDR; CDR2 reads SFDVKD. CDR3 length: 16 amino acids. The CDR3 region is CATSDRQGLGRDTQYF. CDR3 nucleotides: TGTGCCACCAGTGACCGACAGGGACTTGGTAGAGATACGCAGTATTTT.

V usage is TRBV5-6 and J usage is TRBJ2-1; TRBD1 agrees at 8 bases. This CDR3 region has 16 residues. The germline V gene encodes CDR1 SGHDT and CDR2 YYEEEE. After removal of 3 bases from V and 2 bases from J, the junction contained 7 bases not matched to a gene. This CDR3 reads CASSSGRTGPYNEQFF. Written as DNA, the CDR3 is TGTGCCAGCAGCTCGGGAAGGACAGGGCCCTACAATGAGCAGTTCTTC.

This clonotype showed up many times. The chain uses TRBV29-1 and TRBJ1-1; no firm D call. The V and J ends lost 1 base and 1 base respectively, with 7 bases between them. The CDR3 runs 13 residues. CDR1 and CDR2 (germline): SQVTM, ANQGSEA. The CDR3, as DNA: TGCAGCGTTGAAGTGAGACCGAACACTGAAGCTTTCTTT. It encodes CSVEVRPNTEAFF. Together with reference TRBV29-1 and TRBJ1-1, the CDR3 gives the full variable domain: SAVISQKPSRDICQRGTSLTIQCQVDSQVTMMFWYRQQPGQSLTLIATANQGSEATYESGFVIDKFPISRPNLTFSTLTVSNMSPEDSSIYLCSVEVRPNTEAFFGQGTRLTVV.

The chain recombines TRBV28 with TRBJ1-5; perhaps TRBD1 as D (6 bases). CDR1 is MDHEN and CDR2 is SYDVKM in the germline V gene. V lost 5 bases to trimming and J lost 2 bases, with 16 bases between them. The CDR3 is 16 amino acids. The CDR3 nucleotides read TGTGCCAGCAGTCCATCGGTCAGGGGTGGCAATCAGCCCCAGCATTTT. It encodes CASSPSVRGGNQPQHF. The complete variable domain, with remaining parts taken from reference TRBV28 and TRBJ1-5, reads DVKVTQSSRYLVKRTGEKVFLECVQDMDHENMFWYRQDPGLGLRLIYFSYDVKMKEKGDIPEGYSVSREKKERFSLILESASTNQTSMYLCASSPSVRGGNQPQHFGDGTRLSIL.

This clonotype was seen a few times. J is TRBJ2-1 and V is TRBV20-1; TRBD1 might be the D (6 bases). Germline values: CDR1 DFQATT, CDR2 SNEGSKA (reference sequence). V gave up 5 bases and J gave up 12 bases, with 17 bases separating them. The CDR3 spans 12 residues. CDR3 loop: CSAGFWKGVQFF. As DNA, the CDR3 is TGCAGTGCTGGGTTTTGGAAGGGGGTGCAGTTCTTC.

V gene TRBV6-5 combines with J gene TRBJ1-3; D is perhaps TRBD1 (6 bases). Per the germline V gene, CDR1 is MNHEY and CDR2 is SVGAGI. This CDR3 region has 12 residues. Trimming pared 5 bases from V and 8 bases from J, leaving 10 bases between. In nucleotides, the CDR3 is TGTGCCAGCAGTAAACAGGGAGACACCATATATTTT. It translates to CASSKQGDTIYF.

The gene calls are TRBV29-1 and TRBJ2-5, with 10 positions matching TRBD1. Germline lookup yields CDR1 SQVTM and CDR2 ANQGSEA. The V gene end was trimmed by 1 base and the J gene end by 4 bases; junction bases not matched to a gene: 0. The CDR3 is made up of 13 amino acids. The CDR3 DNA reads TGCAGCGTTGAAGGACAGGGGGCAGAGACCCAGTACTTC. It codes for CSVEGQGAETQYF. Using reference TRBV29-1 and TRBJ2-5 for the parts outside the CDR3, the full variable domain is SAVISQKPSRDICQRGTSLTIQCQVDSQVTMMFWYRQQPGQSLTLIATANQGSEATYESGFVIDKFPISRPNLTFSTLTVSNMSPEDSSIYLCSVEGQGAETQYFGPGTRLLVL.

This clonotype was detected many times. The genes are TRBV20-1 and TRBJ1-1, with D maybe TRBD1 (5 bases). CDR3 size: 14 residues. Looked up from germline, CDR1 is DFQATT and CDR2 is SNEGSKA (reference sequence). V dropped 4 bases and J dropped 1 base, with 13 bases sitting between them. CDR3 sequence (DNA): TGCAGTGCTAAAGCTGGGGGGAAGAACACTGAAGCTTTCTTT. Translating gives CSAKAGGKNTEAFF.

DNA for the CDR3: TGTGCCAGCAGCCAATACGGGACCGTCAACACTGAAGCTTTCTTT. The encoded protein is CASSQYGTVNTEAFF. This chain joins TRBV3-1 and TRBJ1-1; the D gene is possibly TRBD1 (5 bases). Deletions cut 2 bases from V and 2 bases from J, with 12 bases between. The CDR3 extends over 15 amino acids. Germline V gene sequence: CDR1 LGHDT, CDR2 YNNKEL (reference sequence).

The genes are TRBV15 and TRBJ2-5; either TRBD1 or TRBD2 may fit D (5 bases each). In germline, CDR1 is LNHNV, CDR2 YYDKDF (reference sequence). V lost 7 bases, J lost 2 bases, and 11 bases lay in between. This CDR3 contains 13 residues. The CDR3 bases are TGTGCCACCAAAGAGGGGAATCAAGAGACCCAGTACTTC. Amino acid sequence: CATKEGNQETQYF.

This clonotype is a singleton in its sample. This sequence joins TRBV28 and TRBJ2-1, with D perhaps TRBD1 (5 bases). This CDR3 spans 13 amino acids. The V end lost 8 bases, the J end lost 3 bases, and 11 bases lay between the germline ends. CDR1 and CDR2 from the germline V gene are MDHEN and SYDVKM. Here the CDR3 DNA reads TGTGCCAGCTTACAGGACATCTACAATGAGCAGTTCTTC. Translating gives CASLQDIYNEQFF.

CDR3 in amino acids: CASSLDPLALNEQFF. CDR3 bases: TGTGCCAGCAGCTTAGACCCTCTAGCGCTCAATGAGCAGTTCTTC. The chain couples TRBV11-1 to TRBJ2-1; D perhaps matches TRBD2 (6 bases). The V end was cut by 1 base, the J end by 6 bases, with 13 bases between. The germline gives CDR1 SGHAT, CDR2 FQDESV (reference sequence). The CDR3 consists of 15 residues. The whole variable domain, remainder taken from reference TRBV11-1 and TRBJ2-1, is EAEVAQSPRYKITEKSQAVAFWCDPISGHATLYWYRQILGQGPELLVQFQDESVVDDSQLPKDRFSAERLKGVDSTLKIQPAELGDSAMYLCASSLDPLALNEQFFGPGTRLTVL.

This clonotype has only a few counts. A read error may produce the germline difference seen at one junction end. The chain recombines TRBV5-1 with TRBJ2-5; no reliable D call. The germline CDR1 and CDR2 sequences are SGHRS and YFSETQ. The CDR3 is 13 amino acids. CDR3 in DNA: TGTGCCAGCAGCTTAGGAGTTCAAGAGACCCAGTACTTC. It codes for CASSLGVQETQYF.

The V gene is TRBV5-6, the J gene TRBJ2-2; 7 bases are shared with TRBD2. CDR1 is SGHDT, CDR2 YYEEEE, per germline. The CDR3 is 15 amino acids. V gave up 5 bases and J gave up 0 bases; unmatched junction bases: 4. The CDR3 region has the DNA TGTGCCAGCAGTTGGGGGGGGTCGAACACCGGGGAGCTGTTTTTT. It translates to CASSWGGSNTGELFF. Based on the CDR3 plus reference TRBV5-6 and TRBJ2-2, the full variable domain is DAGVTQSPTHLIKTRGQQVTLRCSPKSGHDTVSWYQQALGQGPQFIFQYYEEEERQRGNFPDRFSGHQFPNYSSELNVNALLLGDSALYLCASSWGGSNTGELFFGEGSRLTVL.

The chain has TRBV7-2 and TRBJ2-4; possible D gene TRBD1, 6 bases. This CDR3 comprises 15 residues. The V end lost 2 bases, the J end lost 6 bases, and 14 bases lay between the germline ends. Germline V gives CDR1 SGHTA, CDR2 FQGNSA. The CDR3 reads CASSLRGKTGNIQYF. The CDR3 nucleotides read TGTGCCAGCAGCTTAAGGGGGAAGACAGGAAACATTCAGTACTTC.

This clonotype has a handful of counts. The gene calls are TRBV4-1 and TRBJ2-5; possible D gene TRBD1, 6 bases. Per germline, CDR1 MGHRA and CDR2 YSYEKL. This CDR3 spans 17 amino acids. Trimming removed 0 bases at V and 2 bases at J, with 16 bases between. The CDR3 loop is CASSQEDDRRPQETQYF. CDR3 coding DNA: TGCGCCAGCAGCCAAGAGGACGACAGGCGACCACAAGAGACCCAGTACTTC.

The V gene is TRBV29-1, the J gene TRBJ2-3; D possibly uses TRBD1 or TRBD2 (5 bases each). The CDR3 runs to 13 residues. Trimming removed 3 bases from V and 0 bases from J, with 7 bases in between. Germline-derived CDR1 and CDR2 are SQVTM and ANQGSEA. CDR3 region: CSVDGASTDTQYF. CDR3 DNA sequence: TGCAGCGTTGACGGGGCGAGCACAGATACGCAGTATTTT.

This clonotype was recorded many times. This sequence joins TRBV12-3 or TRBV12-4 and TRBJ2-3, with TRBD2 matching over 10 bases. V was clipped by 7 bases and J by 6 bases; unmatched bases: 7. There are 14 residues in the CDR3. This CDR3 is CASTPLAGTDTQYF. The CDR3 coding sequence is TGTGCCAGCACTCCACTAGCGGGGACGGATACGCAGTATTTT.

CDR3 amino acids: CASSLATGRVDEQFF. CDR3 in DNA: TGTGCCAGCAGTTTAGCTACAGGGAGAGTCGATGAGCAGTTCTTC. This chain joins TRBV12-3 or TRBV12-4 and TRBJ2-1, with D perhaps TRBD1 (6 bases). CDR3 length: 15 amino acids. Trimming left V 0 bases short and J 8 bases short, with 14 bases between.

The V gene is TRBV9, the J gene TRBJ2-1; 10 bases are shared with TRBD2. This CDR3 has 15 amino acids. V lost 0 bases and J lost 9; bases outside the gene matches: 6. Germline values: CDR1 SGDLS, CDR2 YYNGEE. Here the CDR3 DNA reads TGTGCCAGCAGCGTAGTAGCGGGGGGCCTGGGTGAGCAGTTCTTC. Amino acid sequence: CASSVVAGGLGEQFF.

This clonotype was picked up a small number of times. The chain joins TRBV11-1 to TRBJ2-2, with D possibly being TRBD1 (6 bases). In germline, CDR1 is SGHAT, CDR2 FQDESV (reference sequence). V lost 9 bases to trimming and J lost 5 bases, with 16 bases between them. The CDR3 runs to 14 residues. The CDR3 sequence is CASQGYEGTGELFF. CDR3 coding DNA: TGTGCCAGTCAGGGGTACGAAGGTACCGGGGAGCTGTTTTTT.

This clonotype was picked up many times. This rearrangement joins TRBV7-2 to TRBJ2-5, with D possibly being TRBD1 (6 bases). The CDR3 is 14 amino acids. Germline CDR1 SGHTA, CDR2 FQGNSA. V was clipped by 4 bases and J by 5 bases, with 14 bases between them. CDR3: CASSWGHLEETQYF. The DNA of the CDR3 is TGTGCCAGCAGCTGGGGACACCTGGAGGAGACCCAGTACTTC.

The rearrangement links TRBV7-9 to TRBJ2-3; no reliable D call. The length of the CDR3 is 14 residues. Trimming shortened V by 4 bases and J by 2 bases, and 10 bases separated the two germline ends. From germline, CDR1 is SEHNR and CDR2 FQNEAQ (reference sequence). The CDR3 is CASSSHYSTDTQYF. As DNA, the CDR3 is TGTGCCAGCAGCTCCCATTACTCCACAGATACGCAGTATTTT. Looking up the rest from reference TRBV7-9 and TRBJ2-3 gives the full variable domain: DTGVSQNPRHKITKRGQNVTFRCDPISEHNRLYWYRQTLGQGPEFLTYFQNEAQLEKSRLLSDRFSAERPKGSFSTLEIQRTEQGDSAMYLCASSSHYSTDTQYFGPGTRLTVL.

The chain links TRBV12-3 or TRBV12-4 to TRBJ1-2; D remains unclear. V was shortened by 6 bases and J by 4 bases, with 6 bases between the two germline ends. The CDR3 runs 11 residues. The CDR3 sequence is CASRSGYGYTF. CDR3 sequence (DNA): TGTGCCAGCAGGAGTGGCTATGGCTACACCTTC.

A few counts support this clonotype. V is TRBV27 and J is TRBJ2-7, with TRBD1 matching 7 bases. Trimming removed 2 bases from V and 0 bases from J; junction bases left unmatched: 7. This CDR3 comprises 16 residues. Looked up from germline, CDR1 is MNHEY and CDR2 is SMNVEV (reference sequence). This CDR3 reads CASSLGQGVSSYEQYF. CDR3 DNA sequence: TGTGCCAGCAGTTTAGGGCAGGGGGTGAGCTCCTACGAGCAGTACTTC.

This clonotype was seen a handful of times. This sequence joins TRBV5-1 and TRBJ2-2; TRBD2 is a possible D gene (5 bases). This CDR3 has 15 residues. Germline values: CDR1 SGHRS, CDR2 YFSETQ. V lost 2 bases, J lost 9 bases, and 17 bases lay in between. CDR3 DNA sequence: TGCGCCAGCAGCTTTGGGAGCTCCGCGACCTGGGAGCTGTTTTTT. This sequence encodes CASSFGSSATWELFF.

This clonotype was counted once. The V call is TRBV4-2, the J call TRBJ2-7; 14 bases are a match to TRBD2. J lost 3 bases, V lost 4 bases, and 5 bases had no gene match. This CDR3 is built from 16 residues. Per germline, CDR1 LGHNA and CDR2 YNFKEQ. The CDR3 region has the DNA TGTGCCAGCAGCCCAGGGACTAGCGGGGGCGACTACGAGCAGTACTTC. This translates into CASSPGTSGGDYEQYF.

This clonotype was picked up a small number of times. CDR3 sequence reads: CASRRTRGTEAFF. CDR3 bases: TGTGCCAGCAGGAGAACAAGGGGGACTGAAGCTTTCTTT. The J gene is TRBJ1-1, the V gene TRBV6-1, with D maybe TRBD1 (6 bases). V was trimmed by 6 bases and J by 5 bases, leaving 13 bases between them. This CDR3 spans 13 amino acids. Germline values: CDR1 MNHNS, CDR2 SASEGT.

This clonotype was picked up many times. This rearrangement joins TRBV20-1 to TRBJ2-1; D gene unclear. V lost 3 bases and J lost 6, with 15 bases in between. Germline V CDR1 and CDR2: DFQATT, SNEGSKA (reference sequence). This CDR3 has 14 residues. CDR3 nucleotide sequence: TGCAGTGCTAGGAGGCTCCCCATGACCAATGAGCAGTTCTTC. Translated: CSARRLPMTNEQFF.

This clonotype was observed a handful of times. This chain uses TRBV6-1 with TRBJ2-7; D is unresolved. V dropped 6 bases and J dropped 9 bases, with 12 bases sitting between them. Germline CDR1 MNHNS, CDR2 SASEGT. The CDR3 length is 11 residues. The CDR3 is CASRDLIGQYF. In nucleotides, the CDR3 is TGTGCCAGCAGGGACCTAATCGGGCAGTACTTC.

The gene calls are TRBV20-1 and TRBJ1-6; D is possibly TRBD1 (5 bases). The CDR3 contains 16 residues. CDR1 is DFQATT and CDR2 is SNEGSKA in the germline V gene (reference sequence). Trimming took 0 bases from V and 9 from J, leaving 18 bases between them. As DNA, the CDR3 is TGCAGTGCTAGAGAGAGGGGACGCGGGGGGGGTTCACCCCTCCACTTT. Its protein product is CSARERGRGGGSPLHF.